The T cell receptor beta chain described here comes from a study of T cell responses to AZD1222 COVID-19 vaccine. Whole-study results and caveats: Reportedly, close to half of spike-specific TCRs are directed against unmutated variant regions. The donor group comprised mostly white British people and more females; the analysis possibly underestimated clonal diversity. Only a handful of people who got AZD1222 tested seropositive at baseline. Spike-specific TCR breadth and depth went up after people got two AZD1222 doses.

The table came from immunoSEQ multiplex PCR; TCRdb's copy has only in-frame clones and leaves some out. The sample includes 120,000 to 150,000 clones, roughly 90% of them seen just once. From germline, CDR1 is ENHRY and CDR2 SYGVKD. The CDR3 consists of 12 residues. V shed 5 bases and J shed 0 bases, with 4 bases lying between them. Regarding this clone: Its antigen remains unidentified.

The J gene is TRBJ1-1, the V gene TRBV10-3; D not resolved. The TCR originated in an adult who received the MenACWY meningococcal vaccine as a control. The source material was peripheral blood, sampled 28 days after the second dose of the MenACWY control vaccine. The CDR3 DNA follows: TGTGCCATCAGTCCGATGAACACTGAAGCTTTCTTT. This sequence encodes CAISPMNTEAFF.